These 25 T cell receptor beta chains originate from one sample sequenced in a study of blood T cells in healthy people across ages. With a J-beta primer mix and a sample-barcoded 5' primer, a second PCR ran about 6 to 11 cycles. TCRdb reprocessed the 5' RACE reads via MiXCR and lists one record per CDR3 protein. The sample consists of 1,800,000 or so distinct CDR3 sequences, around 40% of them appearing once. The sample taken for sequencing was blood. Receptors were obtained from a human donor in good health.

The rearrangement uses TRBV7-2 and TRBJ2-3; weak D call: TRBD2 (6 bases). Trimming stripped 5 bases from V and 0 bases from J, with 12 bases between. The CDR3 length is 15 residues. Germline V gene data show CDR1 as SGHTA and CDR2 as FQGNSA. CDR3 sequence reads: CASSTLRGSTDTQYF. The CDR3 DNA reads as TGTGCCAGCAGCACTTTACGGGGGAGCACAGATACGCAGTATTTT.

This clonotype was counted between two and nine times. The chain combines TRBV5-1 with TRBJ1-5; D is unclear. The germline gives CDR1 SGHRS, CDR2 YFSETQ. Trimming took off 3 bases at V and 6 bases at J, with 22 bases between the two ends. This CDR3 spans 17 amino acids. In DNA, the CDR3 is TGCGCCAGCAGCTCAGGACCCTCCGGGCAGTTCGGTCAGCCCCAGCATTTT. Translated, it gives CASSSGPSGQFGQPQHF.

This clonotype turned up a few times. The chain is built from TRBV29-1 and TRBJ1-2; possibly TRBD1 for D (5 bases). V lost 5 bases and J lost 3, with 13 bases in between. The CDR3 runs 13 residues. Looked up from germline, CDR1 is SQVTM and CDR2 is ANQGSEA. The CDR3 DNA sequence: TGCAGCGTTATCCGAGGGGCTTACTATGGCTACACCTTC. Encoded protein: CSVIRGAYYGYTF.

This clonotype was counted only a few times. J is TRBJ1-5 and V is TRBV20-1, with 8 bases fitting TRBD1. The CDR3 length is 13 residues. V shed 5 bases and J 4 bases; nucleotides not matched to a gene: 4. Germline lookup yields CDR1 DFQATT and CDR2 SNEGSKA (reference sequence). The CDR3 sequence: CSAPTGGNQPQHF. CDR3 bases: TGCAGTGCTCCTACAGGGGGGAATCAGCCCCAGCATTTT.

This rearrangement joins TRBV29-1 to TRBJ2-3; a possible D gene is TRBD1 (6 bases). Germline CDR1 and CDR2: SQVTM and ANQGSEA. V was cut by 0 bases and J by 0 bases, with 13 bases left in between. The CDR3 length is 16 residues. CDR3 in amino acids: CSVEEDRPVSTDTQYF. The CDR3 DNA reads TGCAGCGTTGAAGAGGACAGACCCGTGAGCACAGATACGCAGTATTTT.

The chain links TRBV24-1 to TRBJ2-1; no definite D call. The V and J ends lost 3 bases and 0 bases respectively, with 11 bases between them. CDR1 is KGHDR, CDR2 SFDVKD, per germline. The CDR3 consists of 16 residues. The CDR3: CATSDKTPGSYNEQFF. The CDR3 DNA is TGTGCCACCAGTGATAAGACACCGGGCTCCTACAATGAGCAGTTCTTC.

The chain is built from TRBV29-1 and TRBJ1-2, with 9 positions matching TRBD1. CDR1 and CDR2 from the germline V gene are SQVTM and ANQGSEA. With V trimmed by 6 bases and J by 1 base, 9 bases remained unmatched. The CDR3 length is 15 residues. The chain's CDR3 is CSVPRGQGINYGYTF. The DNA of the CDR3 is TGCAGCGTACCGAGGGGACAGGGAATTAACTATGGCTACACCTTC.

This clonotype occurred once. V usage is TRBV5-1 and J usage is TRBJ1-5; D is ambiguous. Germline loops: CDR1 SGHRS, CDR2 YFSETQ. Trimming stripped 5 bases from V and 2 bases from J, with 17 bases between. The CDR3 sequence is 16 residues long. CDR3 region: CASRADGVGGNQPQHF. The CDR3 DNA sequence: TGCGCCAGCAGGGCTGATGGGGTAGGTGGCAATCAGCCCCAGCATTTT.

Concerning this clonotype: This may stem from a read error, because a much larger clone lies one nucleotide away. The CDR3 is CASSRGAYNEKRFF. The CDR3, as DNA: TGTGCCAGCAGCAGGGGCGCTTATAATGAAAAACGGTTTTTT. The chain uses TRBV7-8 and TRBJ1-4, with a tentative D call TRBD1 (5 bases). This CDR3 has 14 residues. Per germline, CDR1 SGHVS and CDR2 FQNEAQ.

This clonotype came up once. The chain couples TRBV7-8 to TRBJ2-7; 8 bases map to TRBD1. This CDR3 has 14 amino acids. J was trimmed by 4 bases and V by 6 bases; bases with no gene match: 8. Germline V lookup: CDR1 SGHVS, CDR2 FQNEAQ. CDR3 residues: CASRVDRGWYEQYF. In DNA, the CDR3 is TGTGCCAGCAGAGTCGACAGGGGTTGGTACGAGCAGTACTTC.

The J gene is TRBJ2-3, the V gene TRBV10-3; no clear D gene. V was pared by 5 bases and J by 4 bases, with 10 bases between. This CDR3 contains 13 residues. Per germline, CDR1 ENHRY and CDR2 SYGVKD. In DNA form, the CDR3 reads TGTGCCATCAGTCACTCGACGGCAGATACGCAGTATTTT. Protein sequence: CAISHSTADTQYF.

This clonotype was seen a handful of times. CDR3 sequence: CASGPSAGSRIYGYTF. The CDR3 nucleotides read TGTGCCAGCGGTCCCTCAGCAGGGTCTAGGATCTATGGCTACACCTTC. The chain has TRBV6-5 and TRBJ1-2, with D perhaps TRBD1 (5 bases). Per germline, CDR1 MNHEY and CDR2 SVGAGI. The ends were cut back, 8 bases at V and 4 bases at J, with 23 bases in the middle. CDR3 length: 16 amino acids.

This clonotype was found a few times. The chain combines TRBV11-2 with TRBJ2-1; D is unresolved. This CDR3 is built from 18 residues. V dropped 0 bases and J dropped 8 bases, with 23 bases sitting between them. Germline CDR1 reads SGHAT; CDR2 reads FQNNGV. The CDR3, as DNA: TGTGCCAGCAGCTTAGATCTGGTACGGACCGCAGGTGTCGATGAGCAGTTCTTC. Translated, it gives CASSLDLVRTAGVDEQFF.

This clonotype was observed a handful of times. The genes are TRBV29-1 and TRBJ2-5, with D possibly TRBD2 on 6 matching bases. The CDR3 runs to 13 residues. The germline V and J ends were trimmed by 6 bases and 1 base, with 12 bases remaining between them. Germline V gene data show CDR1 as SQVTM and CDR2 as ANQGSEA. The CDR3, as DNA: TGCAGCGTCGACGGGAGTGGCCAAGAGACCCAGTACTTC. Translation: CSVDGSGQETQYF.

The rearrangement uses TRBV6-5 and TRBJ1-4, with 7 nucleotides matching TRBD1. The CDR3 consists of 14 residues. Looked up from germline, CDR1 is MNHEY and CDR2 is SVGAGI. After removal of 8 bases from V and 4 bases from J, the junction contained 7 bases not matched to a gene. The CDR3, as DNA: TGTGCCAGCCGCGGGACAGACTTTAATGAAAAACTGTTTTTT. As protein: CASRGTDFNEKLFF.

This clonotype appeared a few times. The rearrangement uses TRBV6-5 and TRBJ1-1; D uncertain. Germline-derived CDR1 and CDR2 are MNHEY and SVGAGI. V was clipped by 6 bases and J by 4 bases, with 12 bases between them. This CDR3 spans 13 amino acids. The CDR3 sequence is CASSYTAATEAFF. Here the CDR3 DNA reads TGTGCCAGCAGCTATACAGCCGCCACTGAAGCTTTCTTT.

CDR3 nucleotide sequence: TGCAGTGCTAGAGATCCGCGGACAGGCTTATTCAATGAGCAGTTCTTC. Translated: CSARDPRTGLFNEQFF. The gene calls are TRBV20-1 and TRBJ2-1; 7 bases agree with TRBD1. The CDR3 is 16 residues long. Germline CDR1 reads DFQATT; CDR2 reads SNEGSKA (reference sequence). The V segment lost 0 bases and the J segment 6 bases; nucleotides outside the gene matches: 11.

This sequence joins TRBV4-2 and TRBJ2-1; perhaps TRBD2 as D (7 bases). V was shortened by 6 bases and J by 6 bases, with 18 bases between the two germline ends. Per the germline V gene, CDR1 is LGHNA and CDR2 is YNFKEQ. The CDR3 has 15 residues. In nucleotides, the CDR3 is TGTGCCAGCAGAAGGGGGGGGGCAGATATCAATGAGCAGTTCTTC. Translating it yields CASRRGGADINEQFF.

This clonotype showed up just once. The chain uses TRBV7-2 and TRBJ2-2; no clear D gene. Per the germline V gene, CDR1 is SGHTA and CDR2 is FQGNSA. The ends were cut back, 4 bases at V and 5 bases at J, with 11 bases in the middle. CDR3 size: 14 residues. CDR3 region: CASSSASSTGELFF. The DNA for the CDR3 is TGTGCCAGCAGCTCGGCAAGTAGTACCGGGGAGCTGTTTTTT.

This clonotype came up a few times. The chain recombines TRBV12-3 or TRBV12-4 with TRBJ2-3; 10 positions agree with TRBD2. The CDR3 spans 15 residues. V was pared by 4 bases and J by 3 bases, with 4 bases of the junction left unmatched. The CDR3 DNA sequence: TGTGCCAGCAGTTCGACACTAGCGGGGACAGATACGCAGTATTTT. Amino acids: CASSSTLAGTDTQYF.

This chain uses TRBV5-1 with TRBJ2-3; D remains unclear. The V end lost 0 bases, the J end lost 7 bases, and 9 bases lay between the germline ends. Germline V gives CDR1 SGHRS, CDR2 YFSETQ. This CDR3 comprises 13 residues. CDR3 amino acids: CASSLELAHTQYF. CDR3 nucleotides: TGCGCCAGCAGCTTGGAACTGGCCCATACGCAGTATTTT.

This clonotype was seen a few times. The genes are TRBV5-1 and TRBJ2-2; perhaps D is TRBD1 or TRBD2 (5 bases each). This CDR3 spans 15 amino acids. V shed 4 bases and J shed 1 base, with 11 bases lying between them. From germline, CDR1 is SGHRS and CDR2 YFSETQ. The CDR3 bases are TGCGCCAGCAGCCCCGGGACCCAGAACACCGGGGAGCTGTTTTTT. Protein: CASSPGTQNTGELFF.

The rearrangement links TRBV9 to TRBJ2-7; weak D call: TRBD2 (5 bases). CDR1 and CDR2 (germline): SGDLS, YYNGEE. The CDR3 spans 14 residues. V lost 2 bases to trimming and J lost 0 bases, with 9 bases between them. The DNA for the CDR3 is TGTGCCAGCAGCGTTTATGGGAGCTCCTACGAGCAGTACTTC. This translates into CASSVYGSSYEQYF.

J is TRBJ1-2 and V is TRBV20-1; 7 bases map to TRBD1. Per the germline V gene, CDR1 is DFQATT and CDR2 is SNEGSKA (reference sequence). This CDR3 is built from 13 residues. Losses at the gene ends were 3 bases for V and 5 bases for J; bases not matched to a gene: 6. As DNA, the CDR3 is TGCAGTGCTAGTCATACAGGGGAATATGGCTACACCTTC. Amino acids: CSASHTGEYGYTF.

V is TRBV10-3 and J is TRBJ2-4, with D perhaps TRBD1 (6 bases). Germline V gene data show CDR1 as ENHRY and CDR2 as SYGVKD. The V gene lost 2 bases and the J gene lost 3 bases, with 11 bases spanning the gap. The CDR3 is made up of 15 amino acids. CDR3 sequence reads: CAISETGSGKNIQYF. DNA of the CDR3: TGTGCCATCAGTGAGACAGGGAGTGGCAAAAACATTCAGTACTTC.